This passage covers 17 T cell receptor beta chains from one sample sequenced in a study of blood T cell repertoires in COVID-19. The method was immunoSEQ multiplex PCR; TCRdb's version includes in-frame clones alone and lacks a portion of them. The sample lists about 20,000 clones, 80% to 95% occurring once. Input material: peripheral blood. The receptors come from a woman in her forties or fifties with active COVID-19.

This chain connects TRBV28 to TRBJ1-4; a possible D gene is TRBD1 (5 bases). Trimming left V 6 bases short and J 7 bases short, with 15 bases between. Germline values: CDR1 MDHEN, CDR2 SYDVKM. The CDR3 covers 14 residues. The CDR3 here is CASSPLQGGEKLFF. The CDR3 DNA reads TGTGCCAGCAGCCCCCTCCAGGGCGGTGAAAAACTGTTTTTT.

V and J are TRBV24-1 and TRBJ2-5, with 7 bases matching TRBD2. This CDR3 has 15 amino acids. Germline CDR1 KGHDR, CDR2 SFDVKD. Trimming took 3 bases from V and 4 from J; bases not matched to a gene: 7. CDR3 bases: TGTGCCACCAGTGATCCCAGGACTAGTCGAGAGACCCAGTACTTC. Its protein product is CATSDPRTSRETQYF.

In this sample, this clone turned up a few times. This chain links TRBV19 with TRBJ2-7, with TRBD2 matching over 8 bases. Unmatched junction bases numbered 14, after V lost 5 bases and J lost 2 bases. The germline V gene has CDR1 LNHDA and CDR2 SQIVND (reference sequence). This CDR3 comprises 17 residues. CDR3 coding DNA: TGTGCCAGTAGTGCTAGGGTACTAGCGGAGACCCCCTACGAGCAGTACTTC. Its protein is CASSARVLAETPYEQYF.

The chain employs TRBV11-2 and TRBJ2-1; TRBD1 agrees at 7 bases. The CDR3 is 15 residues long. Per the germline V gene, CDR1 is SGHAT and CDR2 is FQNNGV. The junction had 2 bases not matched to a gene; V was cut back by 2 bases and J by 1 base. CDR3 sequence: CASSLSRGSYNEQFF. In nucleotides, the CDR3 is TGTGCCAGCAGCTTATCCAGGGGGTCCTACAATGAGCAGTTCTTC.

The chain uses TRBV3-1 (or the pseudogene TRBV3-2) and TRBJ1-6, with 7 bases that match TRBD1. This CDR3 spans 16 amino acids. The V and J ends lost 4 bases and 8 bases, in that order; junction bases with no gene match: 11. Germline lookup yields CDR1 LGHDT and CDR2 YNNKEL (reference sequence). The CDR3 DNA follows: TGTGCCAGCAGCCGACATGAGACAGGGTTTGATTCACCCCTCCACTTT. Its translation is CASSRHETGFDSPLHF.

This rearrangement joins TRBV28 to TRBJ1-2; TRBD1 aligns across 8 bases. This CDR3 is 13 amino acids long. V trimming: 10 bases; J trimming: 2 bases; junction bases outside the gene matches: 6. Germline CDR1 and CDR2: MDHEN and SYDVKM. CDR3 protein: CATDRTGNYGYTF. The CDR3 DNA is TGTGCCACGGACCGGACAGGGAACTATGGCTACACCTTC.

This chain links TRBV4-1 with TRBJ2-7, with TRBD2 as a possible D gene (7 bases). This CDR3 comprises 15 residues. V gave up 1 base and J gave up 0 bases, with 10 bases separating them. Germline V gene sequence: CDR1 MGHRA, CDR2 YSYEKL. The chain's CDR3 is CASSQVRGASYEQYF. In nucleotides, the CDR3 is TGCGCCAGCAGCCAAGTTCGGGGGGCCTCCTACGAGCAGTACTTC.

This chain links TRBV25-1 with TRBJ1-2, with D possibly TRBD1 on 5 matching bases. The V gene lost 7 bases and the J gene lost 4 bases, with 13 bases spanning the gap. Germline lookup yields CDR1 MGHDK and CDR2 SYGVNS. The CDR3 runs to 13 residues. In nucleotides, the CDR3 is TGTGCCAGCACCCCCGGGGGATCCTATGGCTACACCTTC. Translating gives CASTPGGSYGYTF.

The chain carries TRBV14 and TRBJ2-7, with D possibly being TRBD1 (6 bases). Germline V gene data show CDR1 as SGHDN and CDR2 as FVKESK. V was clipped by 11 bases and J by 3 bases, with 17 bases between them. The CDR3 length is 13 residues. CDR3 residues: CALPEGVHYEQYF. The CDR3 DNA reads as TGTGCCTTGCCCGAGGGGGTTCACTACGAGCAGTACTTC.

The chain uses TRBV5-1 and TRBJ2-3; 9 bases align to TRBD2. CDR3 size: 18 residues. Trimming took 0 bases from V and 4 from J; bases not matched to a gene: 12. Germline V CDR1 and CDR2: SGHRS, YFSETQ. CDR3 in DNA: TGCGCCAGCAGCTTGGCCCTTAGCGGGAGAGTGGGGGCAGATACGCAGTATTTT. It yields the protein CASSLALSGRVGADTQYF.

This chain connects TRBV28 to TRBJ2-7; tentative D call: TRBD1 (5 bases). There are 12 residues in the CDR3. Germline V lookup: CDR1 MDHEN, CDR2 SYDVKM. Trimming shortened V by 5 bases and J by 3 bases, and 8 bases separated the two germline ends. This chain's CDR3 is CASSTGFYEQYF. The DNA for the CDR3 is TGTGCCAGCAGTACAGGCTTCTACGAGCAGTACTTC.

V is TRBV27 and J is TRBJ2-5; 9 nucleotides align to TRBD2. The CDR3 has 19 residues. Trimming cost V 2 bases and J 1 base; bases outside gene matches: 14. The V gene's germline CDR1 is MNHEY and CDR2 SMNVEV (reference sequence). Written as DNA, the CDR3 is TGTGCCAGCAGTTTAAGGCGTAGCGGGAGAGGAGGAGGCCAAGAGACCCAGTACTTC. Residues: CASSLRRSGRGGGQETQYF.

This clone occurred once. V and J are TRBV13 and TRBJ2-1; possibly TRBD1 for D (6 bases). Germline CDR1 and CDR2: PRHDT and FYEKMQ (reference sequence). The V and J ends lost 5 bases and 7 bases respectively, with 15 bases between them. This CDR3 spans 14 amino acids. The CDR3 protein is CASSLRWQGNEQFF. DNA of the CDR3: TGTGCCAGCAGCCTTAGATGGCAGGGGAATGAGCAGTTCTTC. Full variable domain (remainder filled in from reference TRBV13 and TRBJ2-1): AAGVIQSPRHLIKEKRETATLKCYPIPRHDTVYWYQQGPGQDPQFLISFYEKMQSDKGSIPDRFSAQQFSDYHSELNMSSLELGDSALYFCASSLRWQGNEQFFGPGTRLTVL.

This chain uses TRBV3-1 (or the pseudogene TRBV3-2) with TRBJ2-3; D is perhaps TRBD2 (5 bases). The V end was cut by 3 bases, the J end by 0 bases, with 13 bases between. The germline gives CDR1 LGHDT, CDR2 YNNKEL (reference sequence). The length of the CDR3 is 16 residues. In DNA, the CDR3 is TGTGCCAGCAGCCAGTTTATAGCGACTAGCACAGATACGCAGTATTTT. It encodes CASSQFIATSTDTQYF.

This clone was seen only a few times. The rearrangement uses TRBV10-2 and TRBJ1-5, with D unresolved. Trimming took 3 bases from V and 6 from J, leaving 6 bases between them. Germline CDR1 and CDR2: WSHSY and SAAADI. There are 12 residues in the CDR3. CDR3 bases: TGCGCCAGCAGTGATCCTCTTCAGCCCCAGCATTTT. Encoded protein: CASSDPLQPQHF.

The chain uses TRBV11-2 and TRBJ1-1; the D is unclear. The CDR3 length is 14 residues. Per germline, CDR1 SGHAT and CDR2 FQNNGV. Trimming cost V 5 bases and J 7 bases, with 17 bases left between them. The CDR3 DNA follows: TGTGCCAGCAGCCCGAGCCCGGGGAGGAATGAAGCTTTCTTT. As protein: CASSPSPGRNEAFF.

The chain is built from TRBV6-1 and TRBJ2-2, with D perhaps TRBD2 (5 bases). Germline V CDR1 and CDR2: MNHNS, SASEGT. Trimming removed 2 bases at V and 7 bases at J, with 17 bases between. The CDR3 is 16 amino acids. The DNA for the CDR3 is TGTGCCAGCAGTGAACCGAAAGGAGGAGCGGTCGGGGAGCTGTTTTTT. It is translated as CASSEPKGGAVGELFF.